The 18 T cell receptor beta chains below were found in one sample sequenced in a study of blood T cell repertoires in COVID-19. Sequencing was performed with immunoSEQ multiplex PCR; in TCRdb, only in-frame clones are kept and a portion is missing. Found here are about 50,000 clones, more than 75% of them singletons; the top ten hold approximately 4%. Material for sequencing was peripheral blood. The receptors originated from a human donor in a cohort sampled during active COVID-19.

This sequence joins TRBV13 and TRBJ1-5, with D unclear. The CDR3 consists of 13 residues. The germline gives CDR1 PRHDT, CDR2 FYEKMQ (reference sequence). V dropped 4 bases and J dropped 4 bases, with 8 bases sitting between them. The CDR3 is CASSSRGNQPQHF. In DNA form, the CDR3 reads TGTGCCAGCAGCTCCCGCGGAAATCAGCCCCAGCATTTT.

The chain combines TRBV18 with TRBJ2-7, with 7 bases matching TRBD2. Per germline, CDR1 KGHSH and CDR2 LQKENI. CDR3 length equals 15 residues. Trimming at V came to 1 base and at J to 7 bases, leaving 10 bases not matched to a gene. The CDR3 reads CASSPRPSGRSEQYV. The CDR3 DNA reads as TGTGCCAGCTCACCACGGCCTAGCGGACGAAGTGAGCAGTACGTC.

The J gene is TRBJ2-2, the V gene TRBV18, with no clear D. CDR3 length: 14 residues. CDR1 is KGHSH and CDR2 is LQKENI in the germline V gene. Trimming pared 6 bases from V and 3 bases from J, leaving 11 bases between. The CDR3 protein is CASSPGTDTGELFF. In DNA, the CDR3 is TGTGCCAGCTCCCCTGGTACGGACACCGGGGAGCTGTTTTTT. The whole variable domain, filled in from reference TRBV18 and TRBJ2-2, reads NAGVMQNPRHLVRRRGQEARLRCSPMKGHSHVYWYRQLPEEGLKFMVYLQKENIIDESGMPKERFSAEFPKEGPSILRIQQVVRGDSAAYFCASSPGTDTGELFFGEGSRLTVL.

In this sample, this clone turned up once. DNA for the CDR3: TGCGCCAGCTCCAGAGAAGAGGGACTCTACGAGCAGTACTTC. Amino acids: CASSREEGLYEQYF. The chain recombines TRBV5-1 with TRBJ2-7; possibly TRBD2 for D (6 bases). Germline V gene lookup returns CDR1 SGHRS and CDR2 YFSETQ. Trimming stripped 7 bases from V and 3 bases from J, with 17 bases between. There are 14 residues in the CDR3.

This sequence joins TRBV11-3 and TRBJ2-4, with D possibly being TRBD2 (6 bases). The CDR3 has 13 residues. V dropped 3 bases and J dropped 7 bases, with 10 bases sitting between them. The germline gives CDR1 SGHNT, CDR2 YENEEA. As DNA, the CDR3 is TGTGCCAGCAGCTTTGGAGGGGCGAACATTCAGTACTTC. Encoded protein: CASSFGGANIQYF.

CDR3 sequence: CSVVPRALNTEAFF. CDR3 nucleotide sequence: TGCAGCGTTGTACCCAGGGCCCTGAACACTGAAGCTTTCTTT. J is TRBJ1-1 and V is TRBV29-1, with D perhaps TRBD1 (5 bases). Deletions cut 4 bases from V and 0 bases from J, with 12 bases between. CDR3 length equals 14 residues. Germline values: CDR1 SQVTM, CDR2 ANQGSEA.

J is TRBJ1-5 and V is TRBV21-1; TRBD1 reflects the table's D call only, with no check against the DNA. TRBV21-1 is a pseudogene segment. The CDR3 is 15 amino acids. Here the CDR3 reads CASSKVGQGYQPQHF. The DNA for the CDR3 is TGTGCCAGCAGCAAAGTGGGGCAGGGATATCAGCCCCAGCATTTT.

The V gene is TRBV10-3, the J gene TRBJ1-2, with D maybe TRBD1 (6 bases). In germline, CDR1 is ENHRY, CDR2 SYGVKD. The CDR3 runs 12 residues. Trimming stripped 5 bases from V and 6 bases from J, with 10 bases between. The DNA of the CDR3 is TGTGCCATCAGTAAAACAGGGAATGGCTACACCTTC. This codes for CAISKTGNGYTF.

This clone has just a few counts. This sequence joins TRBV30 and TRBJ1-4; TRBD1 agrees at 7 bases. V was pared by 3 bases and J by 8 bases, with 12 bases of the junction left unmatched. The germline V gene has CDR1 GTSNPN and CDR2 SVGIG (reference sequence). The CDR3 has 15 amino acids. The CDR3 nucleotides read TGTGCCTGGAGGTGGCGAGGGGGCGCCCGGGAAAAACTGTTTTTT. Protein product: CAWRWRGGAREKLFF.

The J gene is TRBJ2-7, the V gene TRBV7-3, with 12 bases aligning to TRBD2. After removal of 5 bases from V and 0 bases from J, the junction contained 11 bases not matched to a gene. CDR3 size: 18 residues. Germline CDR1 is SGHTA and CDR2 is FQGTGA. CDR3 DNA sequence: TGTGCCAGCAGCCTCCCTCCCGGACTAGCGGGGAGCTCCTACGAGCAGTACGTC. Translating gives CASSLPPGLAGSSYEQYV.

This chain joins TRBV18 and TRBJ2-6, with 7 bases that match TRBD1. Germline V gene data show CDR1 as KGHSH and CDR2 as LQKENI. Losses at the gene ends were 3 bases for V and 3 bases for J; bases not matched to a gene: 5. This CDR3 contains 16 residues. CDR3 residues: CASSPNTGVGANVLTF. CDR3 bases: TGTGCCAGCTCACCTAACACAGGGGTTGGGGCCAACGTCCTGACTTTC.

V gene TRBV6-5 combines with J gene TRBJ2-5; the match to TRBD2 covers 9 bases. This CDR3 is built from 14 residues. Germline values: CDR1 MNHEY, CDR2 SVGAGI. With 5 bases clipped from V and 4 bases from J, the junction kept 5 bases outside the gene matches. In DNA form, the CDR3 reads TGTGCCAGCAGTAGTAGCGGGAGAGTAGAGACCCAGTACTTC. This encodes CASSSSGRVETQYF.

The chain links TRBV5-1 to TRBJ1-6, with unresolved D. The CDR3 has 16 amino acids. Trimming took off 2 bases at V and 9 bases at J, with 18 bases between the two ends. Germline CDR1 SGHRS, CDR2 YFSETQ. For the CDR3, the DNA is TGCGCCAGCAGCTTCCTACAATCCGGGCGGGGTTCACCCCTCCACTTT. As protein: CASSFLQSGRGSPLHF.

The chain uses TRBV11-2 and TRBJ2-7; 7 bases line up with TRBD2. The J segment lost 3 bases and the V segment lost 0 bases, leaving 11 bases of the junction unmatched. The CDR3 runs 17 residues. Germline-derived CDR1 and CDR2 are SGHAT and FQNNGV. As DNA, the CDR3 is TGTGCCAGCAGCTTAGATCTTGCGCTAGCGGCAAGCTACGAGCAGTACTTC. This codes for CASSLDLALAASYEQYF. The variable domain in full, with the rest retrieved from reference TRBV11-2 and TRBJ2-7, is EAGVAQSPRYKIIEKRQSVAFWCNPISGHATLYWYQQILGQGPKLLIQFQNNGVVDDSQLPKDRFSAERLKGVDSTLKIQPAKLEDSAVYLCASSLDLALAASYEQYFGPGTRLTVT.

This rearrangement joins TRBV28 to TRBJ1-2, with a weak D call TRBD1 (5 bases). Germline V gives CDR1 MDHEN, CDR2 SYDVKM. The CDR3 length is 13 residues. V shed 5 bases and J shed 4 bases, with 11 bases lying between them. CDR3 amino acids: CASSPLTGYGYTF. Written as DNA, the CDR3 is TGTGCCAGCAGTCCCCTTACAGGCTATGGCTACACCTTC.

This clone was counted only a few times. This chain uses TRBV6-6 with TRBJ2-7, with 11 bases lining up with TRBD1. Germline CDR1 reads MNHNY; CDR2 reads SVGAGI (reference sequence). The CDR3 covers 15 residues. V was pared by 7 bases and J by 3 bases, with 8 bases of the junction left unmatched. Written as DNA, the CDR3 is TGTGCCAGCACCGCGACTGGGACAGGGGGCTACGAGCAGTACTTC. This sequence encodes CASTATGTGGYEQYF.

The CDR3 protein is CASSLSGDTEAFF. DNA of the CDR3: TGTGCCAGCAGCTTATCAGGGGACACTGAAGCTTTCTTT. The chain carries TRBV7-3 and TRBJ1-1, with D tentatively TRBD1 (6 bases). The CDR3 loop spans 13 amino acids. V lost 2 bases to trimming and J lost 3 bases, with 7 bases between them. Germline CDR1 SGHTA, CDR2 FQGTGA. Looking up the rest from reference TRBV7-3 and TRBJ1-1 gives the full variable domain: GAGVSQTPSNKVTEKGKYVELRCDPISGHTALYWYRQSLGQGPEFLIYFQGTGAADDSGLPNDRFFAVRPEGSVSTLKIQRTERGDSAVYLCASSLSGDTEAFFGQGTRLTVV.

CDR3 sequence (DNA): TGTGCCACCAGTGTAGGCAATCAGCCCCAGCATTTT. Its protein is CATSVGNQPQHF. J is TRBJ1-5 and V is TRBV24-1, with D unclear. Trimming shortened V by 5 bases and J by 2 bases, and 3 bases separated the two germline ends. Looked up from germline, CDR1 is KGHDR and CDR2 is SFDVKD. The CDR3 extends over 12 amino acids.